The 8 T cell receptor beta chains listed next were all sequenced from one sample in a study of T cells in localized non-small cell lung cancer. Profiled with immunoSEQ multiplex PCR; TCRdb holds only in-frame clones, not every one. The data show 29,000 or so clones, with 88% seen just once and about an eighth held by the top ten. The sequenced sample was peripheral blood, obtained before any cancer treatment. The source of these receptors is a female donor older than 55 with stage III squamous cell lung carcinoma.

The CDR3, as DNA: TGTGCCAGCAGCTTATCAACAGGGGACACTGAAGCTTTCTTT. The encoded protein is CASSLSTGDTEAFF. J is TRBJ1-1 and V is TRBV7-9; 7 nucleotides line up with TRBD1. Germline V lookup: CDR1 SEHNR, CDR2 FQNEAQ (reference sequence). J lost 3 bases, V lost 2 bases, and 3 bases had no gene match. This CDR3 is 14 amino acids long.

CDR3 DNA: TGCAGTGCTGAGGCCGGCCGCACCATATATTTT. As protein: CSAEAGRTIYF. The gene calls are TRBV20-1 and TRBJ1-3; no firm D call. The V end lost 5 bases, the J end lost 9 bases, and 11 bases lay between the germline ends. This CDR3 is built from 11 residues. Germline CDR1 reads DFQATT; CDR2 reads SNEGSKA (reference sequence).

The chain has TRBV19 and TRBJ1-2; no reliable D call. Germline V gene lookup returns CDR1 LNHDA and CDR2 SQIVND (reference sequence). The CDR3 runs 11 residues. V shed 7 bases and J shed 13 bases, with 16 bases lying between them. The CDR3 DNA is TGTGCCAGTACCGATCGGGGTAGGTGCACCTTC. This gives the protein CASTDRGRCTF.

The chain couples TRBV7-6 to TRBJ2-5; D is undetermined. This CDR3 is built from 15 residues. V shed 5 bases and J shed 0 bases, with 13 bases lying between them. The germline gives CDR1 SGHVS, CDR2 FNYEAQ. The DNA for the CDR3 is TGTGCCAGCAGCCTGCGTGGGCAGTACCAAGAGACCCAGTACTTC. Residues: CASSLRGQYQETQYF.

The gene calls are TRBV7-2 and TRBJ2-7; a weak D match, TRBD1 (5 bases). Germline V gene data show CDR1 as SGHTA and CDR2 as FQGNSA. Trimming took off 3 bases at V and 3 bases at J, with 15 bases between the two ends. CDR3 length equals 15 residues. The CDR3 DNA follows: TGTGCCAGCAGCTTTGACAGCTCTCCTTTCTACGAGCAGTACTTC. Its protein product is CASSFDSSPFYEQYF.

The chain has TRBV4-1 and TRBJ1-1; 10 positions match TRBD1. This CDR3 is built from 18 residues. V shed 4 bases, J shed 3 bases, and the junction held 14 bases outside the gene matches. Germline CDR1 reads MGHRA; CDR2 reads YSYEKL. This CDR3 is CASSRGRDRGEFYTEAFF. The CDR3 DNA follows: TGCGCCAGCAGCCGTGGCCGGGACAGGGGCGAATTTTACACTGAAGCTTTCTTT.

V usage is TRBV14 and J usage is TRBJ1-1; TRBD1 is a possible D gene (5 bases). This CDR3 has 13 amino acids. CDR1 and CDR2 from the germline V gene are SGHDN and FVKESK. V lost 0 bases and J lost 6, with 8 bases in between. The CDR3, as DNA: TGTGCCAGCAGCCAAGATCTGGGGGCTGAAGCTTTCTTT. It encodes CASSQDLGAEAFF.

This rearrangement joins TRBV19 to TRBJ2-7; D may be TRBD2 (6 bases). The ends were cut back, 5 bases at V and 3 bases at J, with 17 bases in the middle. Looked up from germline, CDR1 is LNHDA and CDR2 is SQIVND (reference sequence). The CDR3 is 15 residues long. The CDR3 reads CASSPYSGTHYEQYF. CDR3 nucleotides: TGTGCCAGTAGTCCGTACTCCGGGACTCACTACGAGCAGTACTTC.